This T cell receptor (beta chain) was observed in a study of blood T cell repertoires in COVID-19. About the study: Sites across the United States, Italy and Spain contributed samples from acute and convalescent COVID-19. Sample material is recorded as cDNA or gDNA derived from T cells, B-cell-depleted T cells, or PBMCs.

TCRdb keeps only in-frame clones here, not all; method: immunoSEQ multiplex PCR. The top ten hold 7.5% to 9% of the sample, which has hundreds of thousands of clones, nearly 85% seen once. The germline V gene has CDR1 MNHNS and CDR2 SASEGT. The trim removed 4 bases at V and 3 bases at J, leaving 7 bases unmatched. The CDR3 is 16 residues long. Sample: peripheral blood. The source is a human donor in a cohort sampled during active COVID-19. The V and J genes are TRBV6-1 and TRBJ1-5, with TRBD1 matching over 9 bases. The CDR3: CASSGPGTGLNQPQHF. The CDR3, as DNA: TGTGCCAGCAGTGGCCCCGGGACAGGGCTCAATCAGCCCCAGCATTTT.